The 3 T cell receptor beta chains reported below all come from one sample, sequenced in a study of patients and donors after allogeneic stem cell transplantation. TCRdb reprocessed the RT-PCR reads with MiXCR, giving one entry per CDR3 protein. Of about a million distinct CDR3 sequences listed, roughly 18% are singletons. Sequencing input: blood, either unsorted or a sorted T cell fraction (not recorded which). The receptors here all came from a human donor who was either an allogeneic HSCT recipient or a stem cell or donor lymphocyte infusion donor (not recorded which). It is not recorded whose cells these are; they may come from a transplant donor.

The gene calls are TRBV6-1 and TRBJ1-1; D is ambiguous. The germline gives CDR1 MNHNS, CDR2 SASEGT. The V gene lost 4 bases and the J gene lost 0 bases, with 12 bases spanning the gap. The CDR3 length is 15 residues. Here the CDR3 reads CASSGSRFMNTEAFF. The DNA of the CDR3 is TGTGCCAGCAGTGGGAGCAGGTTCATGAACACTGAAGCTTTCTTT.

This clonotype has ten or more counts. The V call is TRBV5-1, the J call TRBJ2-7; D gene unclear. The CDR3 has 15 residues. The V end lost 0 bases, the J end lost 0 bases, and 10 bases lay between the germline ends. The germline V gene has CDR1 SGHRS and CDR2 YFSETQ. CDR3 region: CASSLEGGSSYEQYF. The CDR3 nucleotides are TGCGCCAGCAGCTTGGAGGGCGGAAGCTCCTACGAGCAGTACTTC.

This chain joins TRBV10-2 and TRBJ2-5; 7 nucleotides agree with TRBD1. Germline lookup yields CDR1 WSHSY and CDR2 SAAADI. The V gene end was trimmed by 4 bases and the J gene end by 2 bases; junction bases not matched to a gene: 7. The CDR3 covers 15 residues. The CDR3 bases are TGCGCCAGCAGTGCTACAGGGGCTATACAAGAGACCCAGTACTTC. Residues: CASSATGAIQETQYF.